Listed below are T cell receptor beta chains from one sample, sequenced in a study of cytomegalovirus exposure and HLA in healthy donors. Clones were sequenced by immunoSEQ multiplex PCR, and TCRdb holds only the in-frame ones, with some missing. This table has 110,000 to 150,000 clones, roughly 71% appearing once. The material sequenced was PBMCs. These receptor sequences come from a man younger than 40 in good health and CMV-seronegative. The CDR3 runs from the conserved cysteine through the conserved F or W. The D gene is left open where the match is weak.

d_call: -; v_call: TRBV7-2; j_call: TRBJ1-2; cdr3_aa: CASSPHQYGYTF; cdr3_nt: TGTGCCAGCAGCCCTCACCAGTATGGCTACACCTTC
d_call: TRBD1; v_call: TRBV4-1; j_call: TRBJ1-1; cdr3_aa: CASSKGQPDTEAFF; cdr3_nt: TGCGCCAGCAGCAAGGGACAGCCGGATACTGAAGCTTTCTTT
d_call: TRBD1; v_call: TRBV5-1; j_call: TRBJ2-5; cdr3_aa: CASSLAGTGQETQYF; cdr3_nt: TGCGCCAGCAGCTTGGCCGGGACAGGGCAAGAGACCCAGTACTTC
d_call: TRBD2; v_call: TRBV28; j_call: TRBJ2-7; cdr3_aa: CASSSPSIAGLYEQYF; cdr3_nt: TGTGCCAGCAGTTCCCCGAGCATAGCGGGGCTATACGAGCAGTACTTC
d_call: TRBD2; v_call: TRBV5-1; j_call: TRBJ2-3; cdr3_aa: CASSPRTLAGGLDTQYF; cdr3_nt: TGCGCCAGCAGCCCGCGAACCCTAGCGGGAGGGTTAGATACGCAGTATTTT
d_call: TRBD1; v_call: TRBV5-1; j_call: TRBJ1-2; cdr3_aa: CASRPRQGSYGYTF; cdr3_nt: TGCGCCAGCAGACCCAGACAGGGATCCTATGGCTACACCTTC
d_call: -; v_call: TRBV2; j_call: TRBJ2-7; cdr3_aa: CASRGEAYEQYF; cdr3_nt: TGTGCCAGCCGAGGAGAGGCCTACGAGCAGTACTTC
d_call: TRBD1; v_call: TRBV29-1; j_call: TRBJ1-1; cdr3_aa: CSVVRGGFGTEAFF; cdr3_nt: TGCAGCGTTGTCAGAGGGGGCTTTGGCACTGAAGCTTTCTTT
d_call: -; v_call: TRBV5-1; j_call: TRBJ1-1; cdr3_aa: CASSLAAPGNTEAFF; cdr3_nt: TGCGCCAGCAGCTTGGCCGCCCCCGGGAACACTGAAGCTTTCTTT
d_call: TRBD2; v_call: TRBV7-9; j_call: TRBJ2-5; cdr3_aa: CASSLSSGGSGETQYF; cdr3_nt: TGTGCCAGCAGCTTAAGCAGCGGGGGGTCCGGGGAGACCCAGTACTTC
d_call: TRBD2; v_call: TRBV9; j_call: TRBJ2-3; cdr3_aa: CASSVTGTSGGPDTQYF; cdr3_nt: TGTGCCAGCAGCGTAACCGGGACTAGCGGGGGCCCAGATACGCAGTATTTT